These 3 T cell receptor beta chains came from one sample sequenced in a study of cytomegalovirus exposure and HLA in healthy donors. PCR amplification relied on 60 Vbeta primers (plus 13 Jbeta primers). Repertoires were generated with immunoSEQ multiplex PCR, while TCRdb's copy carries only in-frame clones and drops some. The sample has roughly 100,000 clones; 69% are singletons. Sample: PBMCs. These receptors were collected from a man between 25 and 39 years old in good health and CMV-seronegative.

The chain joins TRBV11-3 to TRBJ2-1, with 7 bases matching TRBD2. J gave up 0 bases and V 0 bases, and 5 bases lay outside the gene matches. The CDR3 length is 17 residues. Germline CDR1 is SGHNT and CDR2 is YENEEA. The CDR3 region is CASSLDRGRFSYNEQFF. The CDR3 DNA is TGTGCCAGCAGCTTAGACCGCGGGAGATTCTCCTACAATGAGCAGTTCTTC.

This clone occurred a few times. The V gene is TRBV27, the J gene TRBJ2-1; the D gene is possibly TRBD2 (5 bases). This CDR3 contains 20 residues. CDR1 and CDR2 (germline): MNHEY, SMNVEV (reference sequence). Trimming removed 7 bases at V and 0 bases at J, with 28 bases between. In nucleotides, the CDR3 is TGTGCCAGCACCAGGACGCAGGACTCGCTGTTTTGGGGCTCCTACAATGAGCAGTTCTTC. Translation gives CASTRTQDSLFWGSYNEQFF.

This chain joins TRBV19 and TRBJ1-5, with a possible D match to TRBD1 (6 bases). CDR3 length: 14 residues. Trimming took 6 bases from V and 6 from J, leaving 15 bases between them. Germline V gene sequence: CDR1 LNHDA, CDR2 SQIVND (reference sequence). The CDR3 nucleotides are TGTGCCAGTAGACCGACAGGCAGGACTCAGCCCCAGCATTTT. It codes for CASRPTGRTQPQHF.